At least ten counts were recorded for the clone carrying this T cell receptor beta chain. Its antigen remains unknown. Unique molecular identifiers were used in preparing the TCRbeta library. TCRdb recomputed calls from the PCR reads with MiXCR, one row per CDR3 protein. The table has around 300,000 distinct CDR3 sequences, 11% seen once. Germline V gene data show CDR1 as MNHNS and CDR2 as SASEGT. This CDR3 contains 15 residues. The J segment lost 7 bases and the V segment lost 6 bases, leaving 11 bases of the junction unmatched. This specimen belongs to a study of T-cell reconstitution after alpha-beta-depleted transplantation in children. Broader study findings: Counts and diversity of T cells one year after transplant came mostly from newly produced T cells. Several patients had high TCRbeta diversity at day 60; it came from surviving recipient T cells and thymic progenitors. Several hundred expanded graft clones reportedly gave rise to the alpha-beta T cells present about two months after transplant.

Material: peripheral blood, obtained 180 days after TCRalphabeta/CD19-depleted stem cell transplant. The clonotype comes from a male patient between 2 and 10 years old who had a stem cell transplant for chronic granulomatous disease, so the T cells may come from the graft donor. The chain joins TRBV6-1 to TRBJ1-5; 8 positions match TRBD1. Here the CDR3 reads CASSGTGQGRQPQHF. The CDR3 region has the DNA TGTGCCAGCAGCGGCACAGGACAGGGCCGACAGCCCCAGCATTTT.